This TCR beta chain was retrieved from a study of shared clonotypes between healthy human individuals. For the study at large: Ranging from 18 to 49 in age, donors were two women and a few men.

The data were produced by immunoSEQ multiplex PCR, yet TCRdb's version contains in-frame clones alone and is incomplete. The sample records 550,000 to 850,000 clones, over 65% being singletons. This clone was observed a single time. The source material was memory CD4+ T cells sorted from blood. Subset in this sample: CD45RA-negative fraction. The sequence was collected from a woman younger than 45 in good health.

The CDR3 here is CASSPPALGGWYEQYF. CDR3 coding DNA: TGTGCCAGCAGCCCCCCGGCCCTCGGGGGCTGGTACGAGCAGTACTTC. The rearrangement links TRBV28 to TRBJ2-7, with D perhaps given as TRBD1 or TRBD2 (6 bases each). The CDR3 sequence is 16 residues long. Between the trimmed V and J ends, which lost 6 bases and 4 bases, there was a span of 22 bases. The germline V gene encodes CDR1 MDHEN and CDR2 SYDVKM.